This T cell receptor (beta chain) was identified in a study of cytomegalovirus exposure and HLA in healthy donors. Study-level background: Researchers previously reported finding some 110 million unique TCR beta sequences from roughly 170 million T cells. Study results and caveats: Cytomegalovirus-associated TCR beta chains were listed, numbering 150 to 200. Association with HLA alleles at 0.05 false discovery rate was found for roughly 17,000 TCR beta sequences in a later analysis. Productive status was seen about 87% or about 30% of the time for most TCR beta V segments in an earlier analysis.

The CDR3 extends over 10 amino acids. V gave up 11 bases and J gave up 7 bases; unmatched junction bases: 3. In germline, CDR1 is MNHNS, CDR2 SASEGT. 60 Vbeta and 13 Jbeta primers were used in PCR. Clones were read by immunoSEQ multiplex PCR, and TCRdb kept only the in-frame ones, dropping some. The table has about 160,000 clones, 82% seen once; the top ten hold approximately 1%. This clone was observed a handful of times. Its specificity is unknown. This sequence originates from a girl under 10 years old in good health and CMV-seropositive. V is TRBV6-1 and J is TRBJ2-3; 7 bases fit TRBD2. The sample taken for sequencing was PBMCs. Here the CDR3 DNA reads TGTGCCGGGAGGGCAAATACGCAGTATTTT. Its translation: CAGRANTQYF.